This section outlines one T cell receptor beta chain sequence together with its context. Its antigen is still unknown. The treatment is: over 15 received Ad26.COV2.S at low or high dose, single or two shots; 5 received placebo; per-sample allocation not given. Sampling was performed 63 days after the first vaccine or placebo injection. The assay was immunoSEQ multiplex PCR, and TCRdb's table has in-frame clones only and misses some. The sample carries around 300,000 clones, roughly 88% recorded once. This sample is part of a study of Ad26.COV2.S vaccination and SARS-CoV-2 variants. The wider study: Doses of Ad26.COV2.S were injected into muscle once or twice, 56 days apart. General study results and limits: Post-vaccination spike-specific CD8+ and CD4+ T cell responses reportedly had substantial breadth.

This CDR3 region has 15 residues. With V trimmed by 3 bases and J by 3 bases, 5 bases remained unmatched. Germline CDR1 and CDR2: LGHNA and YSLEER. J is TRBJ1-1 and V is TRBV4-3; 9 nucleotides line up with TRBD1. This clonotype was obtained from a person aged 18-60 years who received the Ad26.COV2.S COVID-19 vaccine or a placebo. The material was peripheral blood, obtained in a trial of Ad26.COV2.S vaccine versus placebo. The CDR3 DNA is TGCGCCAGCAGCCACACAGGGGGCGCAGACACTGAAGCTTTCTTT. Encoded protein: CASSHTGGADTEAFF.